The 10 T cell receptor beta chains reported below all come from one sample, sequenced in a study of OX40 agonist ivuxolimab in advanced cancers. Profiled with immunoSEQ multiplex PCR; TCRdb holds only in-frame clones, not every one. The sample lists tens of thousands of clones, approximately 85% seen once, with less than 4.5% in the top ten. The source was CD4+ or CD8+ T cells sorted from blood, collected in a trial of the OX40 agonist ivuxolimab. Receptors were obtained from an adult with an advanced solid tumor such as melanoma, head and neck, liver or kidney cancer.

The rearrangement joins TRBV7-9 to TRBJ2-5, with 11 bases that match TRBD2. Germline V gives CDR1 SEHNR, CDR2 FQNEAQ (reference sequence). This CDR3 contains 15 residues. Trimming cost V 1 base and J 5 bases; bases outside gene matches: 3. CDR3 nucleotides: TGTGCCAGCAGCTTAGTGACTAGCGGGAAGGAGACCCAGTACTTC. Protein product: CASSLVTSGKETQYF.

V is TRBV19 and J is TRBJ1-1; unclear D gene. The CDR3 is made up of 15 amino acids. With 4 bases removed from V and 0 bases from J, the gap between germline ends came to 12 bases. The germline gives CDR1 LNHDA, CDR2 SQIVND (reference sequence). In DNA, the CDR3 is TGTGCCAGTAGTACTTGGCCCCGGATGAACACTGAAGCTTTCTTT. Translated, it gives CASSTWPRMNTEAFF.

The chain links TRBV7-2 to TRBJ2-5; no clear D. The germline gives CDR1 SGHTA, CDR2 FQGNSA. V shed 2 bases and J shed 5 bases, with 3 bases lying between them. This CDR3 has 11 amino acids. The CDR3 sequence: CASSLLETQYF. CDR3 nucleotide sequence: TGTGCCAGCAGCTTACTGGAGACCCAGTACTTC.

V and J are TRBV5-1 and TRBJ2-5, with D perhaps TRBD2 (6 bases). This CDR3 contains 16 residues. Germline V lookup: CDR1 SGHRS, CDR2 YFSETQ. Trimming removed 4 bases at V and 2 bases at J, with 18 bases between. The CDR3 region is CASSGLRGWGQETQYF. The DNA for the CDR3 is TGCGCCAGCAGCGGATTACGGGGGTGGGGTCAAGAGACCCAGTACTTC.

The rearrangement links TRBV6-5 to TRBJ1-1, with D perhaps matching TRBD1 (5 bases). The germline V and J ends were trimmed by 8 bases and 3 bases, with 16 bases remaining between them. The CDR3 sequence is 14 residues long. The germline V gene has CDR1 MNHEY and CDR2 SVGAGI. This CDR3 is CASRPGTYHTEAFF. The CDR3, as DNA: TGTGCCAGCCGGCCCGGGACCTACCACACTGAAGCTTTCTTT.

The chain employs TRBV9 and TRBJ2-7, with no clear D. Per germline, CDR1 SGDLS and CDR2 YYNGEE. This CDR3 has 14 amino acids. V was clipped by 0 bases and J by 5 bases, with 12 bases between them. CDR3 nucleotide sequence: TGTGCCAGCAGCGTAGTCCCCGAAGGGCACGAGCAGTACTTC. It specifies CASSVVPEGHEQYF. The entire variable domain, with the rest obtained from reference TRBV9 and TRBJ2-7, is as follows: DSGVTQTPKHLITATGQRVTLRCSPRSGDLSVYWYQQSLDQGLQFLIQYYNGEERAKGNILERFSAQQFPDLHSELNLSSLELGDSALYFCASSVVPEGHEQYFGPGTRLTVT.

The chain couples TRBV19 to TRBJ2-7; D perhaps matches TRBD1 (7 bases). Trimming removed 6 bases from V and 0 bases from J, with 15 bases in between. Looked up from germline, CDR1 is LNHDA and CDR2 is SQIVND (reference sequence). The CDR3 extends over 15 amino acids. CDR3 residues: CASREGQSYSYEQYF. The DNA for the CDR3 is TGTGCCAGTAGGGAGGGACAGAGCTACTCCTACGAGCAGTACTTC.

This sequence joins TRBV5-4 and TRBJ2-3; 8 bases fit TRBD2. The CDR3 loop spans 16 amino acids. CDR1 and CDR2 from the germline V gene are SGHNT and YYREEE (reference sequence). Germline trimming cut 3 bases from V and 6 bases from J; bases unmatched to any gene: 12. CDR3 residues: CASSSYLGSGGDTQYF. The CDR3 nucleotides read TGTGCCAGCAGCTCGTATCTGGGCTCGGGGGGGGATACGCAGTATTTT.

To note about this clone: A much larger clone sits a single nucleotide away, making a read error possible. The chain is built from TRBV7-6 and TRBJ2-5, with D possibly being TRBD1 (6 bases). The CDR3 runs to 14 residues. From germline, CDR1 is SGHVS and CDR2 FNYEAQ. V lost 1 base, J lost 5 bases, and 11 bases lay in between. DNA of the CDR3: TGTGCCAGCAGCTTAGAACAGGGCGGGGAGACCCAGTACTTC. It encodes CASSLEQGGETQYF.

This sequence joins TRBV19 and TRBJ2-3; D gene ambiguous. Germline V gene lookup returns CDR1 LNHDA and CDR2 SQIVND (reference sequence). The CDR3 loop spans 13 amino acids. V shed 1 base and J shed 4 bases, with 6 bases lying between them. CDR3 DNA: TGTGCCAGTAGTATAGTTGGCGCAGATACGCAGTATTTT. This gives the protein CASSIVGADTQYF.